These 4 T cell receptor beta chains originate from one sample sequenced in a study of T cells in Graves' hyperthyroidism and ophthalmopathy. RNA transcripts provided the source from which TCR beta CDR3 regions were amplified. Carried out on the TCR CDR3, a first-round RT-PCR used the HTBI primer set. Via MiXCR, TCRdb re-called the multiplex PCR reads, giving one row per CDR3 protein. The sample consists of more than 500,000 distinct CDR3 sequences, approximately 15% of them appearing once. Sequenced: blood. The receptors originated from a woman aged 40-49 years with Graves' ophthalmopathy.

In this sample, this clonotype turned up many times. This chain uses TRBV10-1 with TRBJ2-7; D is perhaps TRBD2 (6 bases). CDR1 is WNHNN, CDR2 SYGVQD, per germline (reference sequence). CDR3 length: 15 residues. With 3 bases removed from V and 5 bases from J, the gap between germline ends came to 17 bases. The CDR3 nucleotides read TGCGCCAGCAGTGATTCTGGAGGGGCCAGGCACGAGCAGTACTTC. It encodes CASSDSGGARHEQYF.

This clonotype was seen many times. DNA for the CDR3: TGCAGCGTTGAACTAAGTACCGGGGAGCTGTTTTTT. Translation gives CSVELSTGELFF. The chain couples TRBV29-1 to TRBJ2-2; D is undetermined. Germline CDR1 reads SQVTM; CDR2 reads ANQGSEA. This CDR3 has 12 residues. The V and J ends lost 2 bases and 5 bases respectively, with 6 bases between them.

This clonotype was seen at least ten times. This rearrangement joins TRBV12-3 or TRBV12-4 to TRBJ1-1; D unclear. Trimming stripped 1 base from V and 4 bases from J, with 10 bases between. This CDR3 has 14 amino acids. The CDR3 sequence is CASSLVGSSTEAFF. DNA for the CDR3: TGTGCCAGCAGTTTAGTAGGGAGCAGCACTGAAGCTTTCTTT.

This clonotype was seen repeatedly, ten times or more. The CDR3 DNA is TGCAGTGCTAGCTGGCCAGGGAAGCCCTACGAGCAGTACTTC. Protein product: CSASWPGKPYEQYF. This chain uses TRBV20-1 with TRBJ2-7; maybe TRBD1 (5 bases). Germline CDR1 and CDR2: DFQATT and SNEGSKA (reference sequence). There are 14 residues in the CDR3. Deletions cut 3 bases from V and 2 bases from J, with 14 bases between.